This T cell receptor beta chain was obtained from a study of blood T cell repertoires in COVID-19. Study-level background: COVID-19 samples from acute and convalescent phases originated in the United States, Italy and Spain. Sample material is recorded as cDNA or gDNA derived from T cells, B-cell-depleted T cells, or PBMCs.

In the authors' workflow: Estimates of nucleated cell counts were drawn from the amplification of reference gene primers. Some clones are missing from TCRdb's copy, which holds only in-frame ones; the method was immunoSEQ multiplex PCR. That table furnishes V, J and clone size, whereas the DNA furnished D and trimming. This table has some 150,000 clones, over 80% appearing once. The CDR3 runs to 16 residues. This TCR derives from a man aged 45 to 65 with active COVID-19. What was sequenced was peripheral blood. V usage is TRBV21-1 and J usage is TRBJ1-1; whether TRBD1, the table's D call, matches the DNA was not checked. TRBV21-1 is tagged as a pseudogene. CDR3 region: CASSVDSSFMNTEAFF. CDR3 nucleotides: TGTGCCAGCAGCGTTGACAGCTCCTTTATGAACACTGAAGCTTTCTTT.